This passage covers 7 T cell receptor beta chains from one sample sequenced in a study of blood T cell repertoires in COVID-19. Measured with immunoSEQ multiplex PCR; TCRdb has only the in-frame clones, and not every one. The sample contains 200,000 to 300,000 clones, about 90% of which appear only once. The specimen sequenced was peripheral blood. The receptors shown here come from a man between 18 and 29 years old with active or convalescent COVID-19.

V and J are TRBV5-4 and TRBJ2-6, with 9 bases matching TRBD1. Germline CDR1 SGHNT, CDR2 YYREEE (reference sequence). V lost 5 bases and J lost 0; bases outside the gene matches: 6. The CDR3 contains 17 residues. The CDR3 nucleotides read TGTGCCAGCAGAGACGGGACAGGGAACTCTGGGGCCAACGTCCTGACTTTC. Amino acid sequence: CASRDGTGNSGANVLTF.

The chain is built from TRBV5-1 and TRBJ2-3; D call uncertain. The CDR3 totals 11 residues. The V gene lost 4 bases and the J gene lost 5 bases, with 5 bases spanning the gap. Per the germline V gene, CDR1 is SGHRS and CDR2 is YFSETQ. The CDR3 region has the DNA TGCGCCAGCAGCCCCCGAGATACGCAGTATTTT. Amino acid sequence: CASSPRDTQYF.

The chain couples TRBV19 to TRBJ1-3; TRBD1 aligns across 7 bases. CDR1 LNHDA and CDR2 SQIVND come from the germline V gene (reference sequence). V shed 1 base, J shed 0 bases, and the junction held 0 bases outside the gene matches. This CDR3 is 15 amino acids long. This chain's CDR3 is CASSIGQGSGNTIYF. The CDR3 DNA is TGTGCCAGTAGTATAGGACAGGGCTCTGGAAACACCATATATTTT.

This chain links TRBV3-1 (or the pseudogene TRBV3-2) with TRBJ2-2; no firm D call. The CDR3 runs to 15 residues. Germline CDR1 reads LGHDT; CDR2 reads YNNKEL (reference sequence). V dropped 0 bases and J dropped 1 base, with 6 bases sitting between them. This CDR3 is CASSQDIQNTGELFF. CDR3 bases: TGTGCCAGCAGCCAAGATATACAGAACACCGGGGAGCTGTTTTTT.

This clone was seen only a few times. The chain joins TRBV5-1 to TRBJ1-2, with a possible D match to TRBD1 (6 bases). The length of the CDR3 is 15 residues. The V gene's germline CDR1 is SGHRS and CDR2 YFSETQ. Trimming removed 5 bases at V and 0 bases at J, with 14 bases between. CDR3 sequence (DNA): TGCGCCAGCAGTTCCAGGGAGGGGGCTAACTATGGCTACACCTTC. It yields the protein CASSSREGANYGYTF. Filled out from reference TRBV5-1 and TRBJ1-2, the complete variable domain reads KAGVTQTPRYLIKTRGQQVTLSCSPISGHRSVSWYQQTPGQGLQFLFEYFSETQRNKGNFPGRFSGRQFSNSRSEMNVSTLELGDSALYLCASSSREGANYGYTFGSGTRLTVV.

The chain couples TRBV18 to TRBJ2-3; D is ambiguous. V was pared by 3 bases and J by 7 bases, with 20 bases between. The CDR3 has 16 amino acids. The germline gives CDR1 KGHSH, CDR2 LQKENI. The CDR3 sequence is CASSPFDPQLGNTQYF. The CDR3, as DNA: TGTGCCAGCTCACCCTTCGACCCACAGCTCGGAAATACGCAGTATTTT.

This rearrangement joins TRBV7-6 to TRBJ2-3, with D perhaps TRBD1 (5 bases). The CDR3 covers 15 residues. CDR1 and CDR2 (germline): SGHVS, FNYEAQ. V gave up 2 bases and J gave up 6 bases, with 15 bases separating them. For the CDR3, the DNA is TGTGCCAGCAGCTTATTCATGGGGCAACGCGATACGCAGTATTTT. It specifies CASSLFMGQRDTQYF.